The present TCR beta chain was sequenced within a study of cytomegalovirus exposure and HLA in healthy donors. Study-level findings and limits: Most TCR sequences showed up rarely, but some public TCRs showed up in many donors. One variant, a missense change in DCLRE1C, was linked in a later analysis to TCR beta V- and J-gene trimming.

Amplification used 60 Vbeta primers and 13 Jbeta primers. Sequencing was performed with immunoSEQ multiplex PCR; in TCRdb, only in-frame clones are kept and a portion is missing. This table has about 120,000 clones, 63% appearing once. Trimming removed 4 bases from V and 5 bases from J; junction bases left unmatched: 1. The CDR3 is 11 amino acids. Germline CDR1 SQVTM, CDR2 ANQGSEA. With respect to this clone: Its specificity is not known.

This sequence originates from a middle-aged man in good health and CMV-seropositive. This chain uses TRBV29-1 with TRBJ2-7; TRBD2 matches at 8 bases. Sequenced material: PBMCs. CDR3 DNA: TGCAGCGTTGGTAGCGGGAACGAGCAGTACTTC. Protein product: CSVGSGNEQYF.